This TCR beta chain was identified in a study of T cell changes during pregnancy in multiple sclerosis. Profiling relied on immunoSEQ multiplex PCR, and the TCRdb table lists in-frame clones only, not all of them. This sample has approximately 74,000 clones, with about 85% found just once. This CDR3 spans 19 amino acids. From germline, CDR1 is MNHNS and CDR2 SASEGT. V trimming: 4 bases; J trimming: 2 bases; junction bases outside the gene matches: 17. This clone is a singleton in its sample. This chain links TRBV6-1 with TRBJ2-7; 10 bases are a match to TRBD1. Sequencing used peripheral blood, obtained before pregnancy. The source of this sequence is a female donor with multiple sclerosis, enrolled in a pregnancy study. The CDR3 sequence is CASSATARLDRGAPYEQYF. The CDR3 DNA is TGTGCCAGCAGTGCTACGGCCAGACTGGACAGGGGGGCGCCCTACGAGCAGTACTTC.